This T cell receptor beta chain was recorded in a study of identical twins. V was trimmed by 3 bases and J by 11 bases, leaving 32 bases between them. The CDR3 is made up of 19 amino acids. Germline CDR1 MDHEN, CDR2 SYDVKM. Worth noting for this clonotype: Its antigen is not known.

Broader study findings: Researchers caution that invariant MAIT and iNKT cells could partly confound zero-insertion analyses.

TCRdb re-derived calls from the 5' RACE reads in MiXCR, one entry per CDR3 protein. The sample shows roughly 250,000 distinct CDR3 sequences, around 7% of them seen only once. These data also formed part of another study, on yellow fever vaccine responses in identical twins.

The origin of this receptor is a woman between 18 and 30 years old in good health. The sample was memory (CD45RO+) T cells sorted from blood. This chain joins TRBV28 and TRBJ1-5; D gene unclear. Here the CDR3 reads CASSFEGNRPVHPGGAQHF. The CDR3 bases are TGTGCCAGCAGTTTCGAAGGGAACCGCCCCGTCCACCCCGGTGGAGCCCAGCATTTT.